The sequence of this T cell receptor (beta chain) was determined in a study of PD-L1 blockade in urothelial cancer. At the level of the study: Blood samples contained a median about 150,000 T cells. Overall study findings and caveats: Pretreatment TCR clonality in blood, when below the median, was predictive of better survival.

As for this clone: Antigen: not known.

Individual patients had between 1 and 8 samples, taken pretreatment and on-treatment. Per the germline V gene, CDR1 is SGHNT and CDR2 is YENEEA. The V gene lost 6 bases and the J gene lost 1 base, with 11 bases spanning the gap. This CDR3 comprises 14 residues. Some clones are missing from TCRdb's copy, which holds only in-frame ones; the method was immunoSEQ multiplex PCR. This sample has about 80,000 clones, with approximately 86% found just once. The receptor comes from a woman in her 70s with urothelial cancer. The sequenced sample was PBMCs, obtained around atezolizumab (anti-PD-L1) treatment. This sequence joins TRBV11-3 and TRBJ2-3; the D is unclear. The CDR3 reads CASSPHQGTDTQYF. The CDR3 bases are TGTGCCAGCAGTCCCCACCAGGGCACAGATACGCAGTATTTT.